A single sample gave rise to the 29 T cell receptor beta chains below, sequenced in a study of blood T cell repertoires in COVID-19. The method was immunoSEQ multiplex PCR; TCRdb's version includes in-frame clones alone and lacks a portion of them. The sample contains 25,000 to 35,000 clones, 60% to 80% of which appear only once. What was sequenced was peripheral blood. The receptors here all came from a woman in her sixties or seventies with active or convalescent COVID-19.

This clone has a handful of counts. As DNA, the CDR3 is TGTGCCTGGAGTGTTCGACCCCAGAGGGGGCTGTACACTGAAGCTTTCTTT. This gives the protein CAWSVRPQRGLYTEAFF. This chain joins TRBV30 and TRBJ1-1; 7 bases line up with TRBD1. The CDR3 is made up of 17 amino acids. J gave up 3 bases and V 0 bases, and 13 bases lay outside the gene matches. The germline gives CDR1 GTSNPN, CDR2 SVGIG (reference sequence).

In DNA, the CDR3 is TGTGCCAGCTCACCCCAAGGGACAGGGTATCGGGGCTACACCTTC. Amino acids: CASSPQGTGYRGYTF. This rearrangement joins TRBV18 to TRBJ1-2; 9 bases map to TRBD1. V was pared by 3 bases and J by 8 bases, with 10 bases of the junction left unmatched. The CDR3 length is 15 residues. The germline V gene encodes CDR1 KGHSH and CDR2 LQKENI.

This clone has a handful of counts. The CDR3 bases are TGTGCCAGCAGTCCCCCACGTAGCGGGAGGACCAATGAGCAGTTCTTC. Translating gives CASSPPRSGRTNEQFF. This chain connects TRBV3-1 (or the pseudogene TRBV3-2) to TRBJ2-1; 10 bases map to TRBD2. The J segment lost 6 bases and the V segment lost 6 bases, leaving 11 bases of the junction unmatched. The CDR3 consists of 16 residues. CDR1 and CDR2 (germline): LGHDT, YNNKEL (reference sequence).

This chain joins TRBV30 and TRBJ1-2; D is unresolved. The CDR3 runs to 14 residues. Trimming took 3 bases from V and 2 from J, leaving 13 bases between them. Germline assignment: CDR1 GTSNPN and CDR2 SVGIG (reference sequence). The CDR3 region has the DNA TGTGCCTGGAGGTACCGGGGAGCGAACTATGGCTACACCTTC. Protein: CAWRYRGANYGYTF.

V gene TRBV5-1 combines with J gene TRBJ1-3; D unresolved. Looked up from germline, CDR1 is SGHRS and CDR2 is YFSETQ. The germline V and J ends were trimmed by 0 bases and 0 bases, with 7 bases remaining between them. The CDR3 covers 15 residues. CDR3 sequence: CASSLDGSSGNTIYF. In DNA form, the CDR3 reads TGCGCCAGCAGCTTGGACGGGAGCTCTGGAAACACCATATATTTT.

In DNA form, the CDR3 reads TGTGCCAGCAGCTTACGGGTTAACACCGGGGAGCTGTTTTTT. Protein product: CASSLRVNTGELFF. This chain uses TRBV7-2 with TRBJ2-2; D is undetermined. Germline V CDR1 and CDR2: SGHTA, FQGNSA. The CDR3 totals 14 residues. The V end was cut by 2 bases, the J end by 2 bases, with 6 bases between. Variable domain in full (rest from reference TRBV7-2 and TRBJ2-2): GAGVSQSPSNKVTEKGKDVELRCDPISGHTALYWYRQSLGQGLEFLIYFQGNSAPDKSGLPSDRFSAERTGGSVSTLTIQRTQQEDSAVYLCASSLRVNTGELFFGEGSRLTVL.

The chain recombines TRBV7-6 with TRBJ2-5; 7 bases align to TRBD1. In germline, CDR1 is SGHVS, CDR2 FNYEAQ. The CDR3 is made up of 14 amino acids. Trimming removed 3 bases from V and 5 bases from J; junction bases left unmatched: 6. CDR3 sequence (DNA): TGTGCCAGCAGCTTCTCCGACAGGGCTGAGACCCAGTACTTC. This codes for CASSFSDRAETQYF.

As regards this clone: The same CDR3 is also encoded by other DNA sequences in this sample. The J gene is TRBJ2-1, the V gene TRBV18; D is possibly TRBD2 (6 bases). With 0 bases removed from V and 4 bases from J, the gap between germline ends came to 13 bases. CDR3 length: 16 amino acids. CDR1 is KGHSH and CDR2 is LQKENI in the germline V gene. CDR3 sequence reads: CASSPPGGLLYNEQFF. In DNA, the CDR3 is TGTGCCAGCTCACCACCGGGGGGTCTCCTTTACAATGAGCAGTTCTTC. The whole variable domain, remainder taken from reference TRBV18 and TRBJ2-1, is NAGVMQNPRHLVRRRGQEARLRCSPMKGHSHVYWYRQLPEEGLKFMVYLQKENIIDESGMPKERFSAEFPKEGPSILRIQQVVRGDSAAYFCASSPPGGLLYNEQFFGPGTRLTVL.

This clone was seen once. The J gene is TRBJ2-7, the V gene TRBV7-8, with D uncertain. Trimming took off 7 bases at V and 2 bases at J, with 12 bases between the two ends. This CDR3 comprises 13 residues. From germline, CDR1 is SGHVS and CDR2 FQNEAQ. The CDR3 DNA follows: TGTGCCAGCACGCTAGGTGCCACCTACGAGCAGTACTTC. As protein: CASTLGATYEQYF.

V gene TRBV11-3 combines with J gene TRBJ2-2; tentatively, D is TRBD1 (5 bases). V was trimmed by 5 bases and J by 4 bases, leaving 8 bases between them. Germline CDR1 SGHNT, CDR2 YENEEA. The CDR3 runs to 13 residues. DNA for the CDR3: TGTGCCAGCAGCCCGGACATCACCGGGGAGCTGTTTTTT. This gives the protein CASSPDITGELFF.

The sample holds a few counts of this clone. The chain is built from TRBV7-8 and TRBJ1-6, with D possibly matching TRBD1 (6 bases). Germline CDR1 and CDR2: SGHVS and FQNEAQ. The CDR3 has 18 amino acids. V was pared by 2 bases and J by 0 bases, with 14 bases between. The CDR3 here is CASSLRQVESSYNSPLHF. For the CDR3, the DNA is TGTGCCAGCAGCTTAAGACAGGTTGAAAGCTCCTATAATTCACCCCTCCACTTT.

This chain connects TRBV7-2 to TRBJ2-7, with TRBD1 matching 8 bases. The J segment lost 4 bases and the V segment lost 6 bases, leaving 17 bases of the junction unmatched. The CDR3 runs to 17 residues. The germline V gene has CDR1 SGHTA and CDR2 FQGNSA. The CDR3 nucleotides read TGTGCCAGCAGATCTAACCACCGGGACAGGAGTTCGTACGAGCAGTACTTC. It specifies CASRSNHRDRSSYEQYF.

The rearrangement links TRBV9 to TRBJ1-4; 7 positions match TRBD1. The germline V gene encodes CDR1 SGDLS and CDR2 YYNGEE. The CDR3 has 15 residues. The J segment lost 7 bases and the V segment lost 4 bases, leaving 10 bases of the junction unmatched. The CDR3 nucleotides read TGTGCCAGCAGCTCTCTCCCCGGGACAGCTGAAAAACTGTTTTTT. This encodes CASSSLPGTAEKLFF.

This clone has more than one count but fewer than ten. The rearrangement joins TRBV3-1 (or the pseudogene TRBV3-2) to TRBJ2-3; TRBD2 matches 11 bases. V gave up 4 bases and J gave up 1 base; unmatched junction bases: 4. Germline V gene data show CDR1 as LGHDT and CDR2 as YNNKEL (reference sequence). This CDR3 comprises 16 residues. The CDR3 is CASSLQTSGGTDTQYF. The CDR3 DNA follows: TGTGCCAGCAGCCTCCAGACTAGCGGGGGCACAGATACGCAGTATTTT.

This clone has more than one count but fewer than ten. The genes are TRBV6-2 or TRBV6-3 and TRBJ2-7; 11 bases line up with TRBD2. The CDR3 extends over 14 amino acids. The J segment lost 3 bases and the V segment lost 6 bases, leaving 4 bases of the junction unmatched. Germline assignment: CDR1 MNHEY and CDR2 SVGEGT. The CDR3 sequence is CASSRTSGSYEQYF. The CDR3 DNA reads as TGTGCCAGCAGCCGTACTAGCGGGAGCTACGAGCAGTACTTC.

This chain links TRBV30 with TRBJ2-3; 10 positions agree with TRBD1. CDR1 is GTSNPN, CDR2 SVGIG, per germline (reference sequence). J gave up 4 bases and V 5 bases, and 9 bases lay outside the gene matches. The CDR3 is made up of 15 amino acids. The CDR3 spells CAWGVGQGFADTQYF. CDR3 sequence (DNA): TGTGCCTGGGGGGTGGGACAGGGGTTTGCAGATACGCAGTATTTT.

The chain links TRBV7-2 to TRBJ1-2, with TRBD1 identical over 10 bases. The length of the CDR3 is 15 residues. Germline V gene sequence: CDR1 SGHTA, CDR2 FQGNSA. The J segment lost 2 bases and the V segment lost 3 bases, leaving 3 bases of the junction unmatched. The CDR3 region has the DNA TGTGCCAGCAGCTTGAGGACAGGGGGGAACTATGGCTACACCTTC. It yields the protein CASSLRTGGNYGYTF. Full variable domain (rest looked up from reference TRBV7-2 and TRBJ1-2): GAGVSQSPSNKVTEKGKDVELRCDPISGHTALYWYRQSLGQGLEFLIYFQGNSAPDKSGLPSDRFSAERTGGSVSTLTIQRTQQEDSAVYLCASSLRTGGNYGYTFGSGTRLTVV.

V gene TRBV6-6 combines with J gene TRBJ1-6, with a tentative D call TRBD1 (5 bases). Germline lookup yields CDR1 MNHNY and CDR2 SVGAGI (reference sequence). This CDR3 has 12 residues. V was shortened by 11 bases and J by 7 bases, with 12 bases between the two germline ends. CDR3: CAGGEGNSPLHF. CDR3 DNA: TGTGCCGGGGGGGAGGGCAATTCACCCCTCCACTTT.

The count of this clone is one. This chain joins TRBV6-5 and TRBJ1-6; 8 bases fit TRBD1. Germline-derived CDR1 and CDR2 are MNHEY and SVGAGI. V shed 5 bases, J shed 7 bases, and the junction held 1 base outside the gene matches. This CDR3 comprises 13 residues. In DNA, the CDR3 is TGTGCCAGCAGTCGACAGGGGAATTCACCCCTCCACTTT. This sequence encodes CASSRQGNSPLHF.

This clone has just one count. The DNA for the CDR3 is TGTGCCAGTAGTATCGCAACAAACACTGAAGCTTTCTTT. Its translation: CASSIATNTEAFF. This chain connects TRBV19 to TRBJ1-1, with unresolved D. Looked up from germline, CDR1 is LNHDA and CDR2 is SQIVND (reference sequence). The V end was cut by 3 bases, the J end by 2 bases, with 7 bases between. The CDR3 sequence is 13 residues long.

This clone showed up just once. The chain is built from TRBV19 and TRBJ2-2; 8 bases line up with TRBD2. The V gene end was trimmed by 7 bases and the J gene end by 4 bases; junction bases not matched to a gene: 8. The CDR3 is 15 amino acids. Germline lookup yields CDR1 LNHDA and CDR2 SQIVND (reference sequence). CDR3 residues: CASTGHGGVTGELFF. The CDR3 DNA reads as TGTGCCAGTACCGGACACGGGGGGGTCACCGGGGAGCTGTTTTTT.

This chain's CDR3 is CSASPSGVLTPLHF. The CDR3 nucleotides are TGCAGTGCTAGTCCGTCGGGGGTACTGACACCCCTCCACTTT. The rearrangement links TRBV20-1 to TRBJ1-6; possible D gene TRBD1, 5 bases. The CDR3 totals 14 residues. The V gene lost 3 bases and the J gene lost 11 bases, with 17 bases spanning the gap. Germline V gives CDR1 DFQATT, CDR2 SNEGSKA (reference sequence).

This rearrangement joins TRBV7-9 to TRBJ2-7; TRBD2 is a possible D gene (6 bases). V lost 3 bases, J lost 3 bases, and 18 bases lay in between. Per germline, CDR1 SEHNR and CDR2 FQNEAQ (reference sequence). The CDR3 loop spans 16 amino acids. Here the CDR3 DNA reads TGTGCCAGCAGCTTCGGTATAGGCGGGGCTGGCTACGAGCAGTACTTC. Encoded protein: CASSFGIGGAGYEQYF.

The CDR3 coding sequence is TGTGCCAGCAGCTTGGAGGGATGGGGGGACCTGCCCCAGCATTTT. This encodes CASSLEGWGDLPQHF. The J gene is TRBJ1-5, the V gene TRBV5-5; maybe TRBD1 (5 bases). CDR3 length: 15 residues. CDR1 and CDR2 (germline): SGHKS, YYEKEE (reference sequence). The V gene lost 0 bases and the J gene lost 9 bases, with 16 bases spanning the gap.

This chain connects TRBV4-1 to TRBJ2-1; D might be TRBD2 (5 bases). The CDR3 extends over 16 amino acids. Germline lookup yields CDR1 MGHRA and CDR2 YSYEKL. V was clipped by 4 bases and J by 0 bases, with 13 bases between them. CDR3 nucleotides: TGCGCCAGCAGCCTGAGCCCGGGAAGCTCCTACAATGAGCAGTTCTTC. It translates to CASSLSPGSSYNEQFF.

This chain uses TRBV5-1 with TRBJ1-2; D might be TRBD1 (5 bases). Germline V gene data show CDR1 as SGHRS and CDR2 as YFSETQ. This CDR3 region has 13 residues. Trimming removed 5 bases from V and 8 bases from J, with 16 bases in between. CDR3 region: CASSPLRGRGYTF. In DNA form, the CDR3 reads TGCGCCAGCAGTCCGTTAAGGGGAAGGGGCTACACCTTC.

J is TRBJ1-5 and V is TRBV6-2 or TRBV6-3; D is unresolved. The CDR3 has 13 residues. Germline CDR1 reads MNHEY; CDR2 reads SVGEGT. V was shortened by 0 bases and J by 11 bases, with 11 bases between the two germline ends. The DNA of the CDR3 is TGTGCCAGCAGTTACTCGTCCAGGCCAGCCCAGCATTTT. Translated, it gives CASSYSSRPAQHF.

The chain has TRBV28 and TRBJ1-5; no clear D. Germline V gene lookup returns CDR1 MDHEN and CDR2 SYDVKM. V shed 2 bases and J shed 7 bases, with 15 bases lying between them. The CDR3 spans 15 residues. The CDR3 nucleotides read TGTGCCAGCAGTTTAATCACGGGTTCACGCCAGCCCCAGCATTTT. This translates into CASSLITGSRQPQHF.

The chain carries TRBV6-2 or TRBV6-3 and TRBJ1-1; 8 nucleotides line up with TRBD1. The length of the CDR3 is 16 residues. Trimming at V came to 6 bases and at J to 2 bases, leaving 11 bases not matched to a gene. The germline CDR1 and CDR2 sequences are MNHEY and SVGEGT. The CDR3 coding sequence is TGTGCCAGCAGCCGTCCCACAGGGGGGCTAAACACTGAAGCTTTCTTT. Its protein product is CASSRPTGGLNTEAFF.